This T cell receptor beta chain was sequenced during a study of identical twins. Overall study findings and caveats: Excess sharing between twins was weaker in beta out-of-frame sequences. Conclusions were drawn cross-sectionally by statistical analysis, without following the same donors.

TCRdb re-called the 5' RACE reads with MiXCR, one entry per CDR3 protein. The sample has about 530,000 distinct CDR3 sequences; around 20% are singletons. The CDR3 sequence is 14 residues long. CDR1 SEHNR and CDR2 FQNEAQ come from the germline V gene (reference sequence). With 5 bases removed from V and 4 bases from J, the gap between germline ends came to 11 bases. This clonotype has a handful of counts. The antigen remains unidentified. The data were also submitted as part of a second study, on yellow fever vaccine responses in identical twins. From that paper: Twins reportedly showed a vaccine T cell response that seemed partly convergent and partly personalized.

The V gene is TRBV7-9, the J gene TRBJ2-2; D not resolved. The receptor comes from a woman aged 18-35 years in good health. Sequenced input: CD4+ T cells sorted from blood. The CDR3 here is CASSAQAITGELFF. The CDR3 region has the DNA TGTGCCAGCAGCGCCCAGGCGATCACCGGGGAGCTGTTTTTT. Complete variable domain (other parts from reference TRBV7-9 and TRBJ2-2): DTGVSQNPRHKITKRGQNVTFRCDPISEHNRLYWYRQTLGQGPEFLTYFQNEAQLEKSRLLSDRFSAERPKGSFSTLEIQRTEQGDSAMYLCASSAQAITGELFFGEGSRLTVL.